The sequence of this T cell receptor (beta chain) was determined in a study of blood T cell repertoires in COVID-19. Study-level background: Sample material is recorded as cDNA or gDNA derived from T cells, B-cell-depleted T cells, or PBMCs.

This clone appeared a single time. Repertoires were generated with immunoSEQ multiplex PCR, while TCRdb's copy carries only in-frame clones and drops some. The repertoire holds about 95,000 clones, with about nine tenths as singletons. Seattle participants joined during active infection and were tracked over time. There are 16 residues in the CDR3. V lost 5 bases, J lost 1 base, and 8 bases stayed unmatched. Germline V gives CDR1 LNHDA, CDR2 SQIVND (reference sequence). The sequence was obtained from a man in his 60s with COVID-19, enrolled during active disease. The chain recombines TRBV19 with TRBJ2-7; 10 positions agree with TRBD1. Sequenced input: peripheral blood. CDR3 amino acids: CASSLDGDRGSYEQYF. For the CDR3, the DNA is TGTGCCAGTAGTCTCGATGGGGACAGGGGATCCTACGAGCAGTACTTC.